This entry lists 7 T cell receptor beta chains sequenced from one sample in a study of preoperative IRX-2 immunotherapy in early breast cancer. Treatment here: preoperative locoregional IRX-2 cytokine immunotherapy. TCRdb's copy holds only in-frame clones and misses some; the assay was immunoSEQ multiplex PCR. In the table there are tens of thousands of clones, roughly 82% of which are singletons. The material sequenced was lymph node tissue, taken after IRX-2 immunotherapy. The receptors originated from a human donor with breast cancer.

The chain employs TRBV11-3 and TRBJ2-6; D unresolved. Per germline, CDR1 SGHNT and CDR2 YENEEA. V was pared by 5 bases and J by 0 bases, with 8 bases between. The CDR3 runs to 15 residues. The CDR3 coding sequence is TGTGCCAGCAGCCCAAAGACCTCTGGGGCCAACGTCCTGACTTTC. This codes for CASSPKTSGANVLTF. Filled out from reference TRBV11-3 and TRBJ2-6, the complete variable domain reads EAGVVQSPRYKIIEKKQPVAFWCNPISGHNTLYWYLQNLGQGPELLIRYENEEAVDDSQLPKDRFSAERLKGVDSTLKIQPAELGDSAVYLCASSPKTSGANVLTFGAGSRLTVL.

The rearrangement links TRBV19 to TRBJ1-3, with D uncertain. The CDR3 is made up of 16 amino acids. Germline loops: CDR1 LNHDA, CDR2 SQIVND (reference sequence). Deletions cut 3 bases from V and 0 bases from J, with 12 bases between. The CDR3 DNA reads TGTGCCAGTAGTATCCGTACAGTAAGCTCTGGAAACACCATATATTTT. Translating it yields CASSIRTVSSGNTIYF. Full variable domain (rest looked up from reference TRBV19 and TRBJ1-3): DGGITQSPKYLFRKEGQNVTLSCEQNLNHDAMYWYRQDPGQGLRLIYYSQIVNDFQKGDIAEGYSVSREKKESFPLTVTSAQKNPTAFYLCASSIRTVSSGNTIYFGEGSWLTVV.

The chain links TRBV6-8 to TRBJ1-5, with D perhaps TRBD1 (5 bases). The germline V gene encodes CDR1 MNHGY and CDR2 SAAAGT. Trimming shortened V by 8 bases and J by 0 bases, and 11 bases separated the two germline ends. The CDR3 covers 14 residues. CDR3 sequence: CASYNTGSNQPQHF. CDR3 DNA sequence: TGTGCCAGCTATAACACAGGTAGCAATCAGCCCCAGCATTTT.

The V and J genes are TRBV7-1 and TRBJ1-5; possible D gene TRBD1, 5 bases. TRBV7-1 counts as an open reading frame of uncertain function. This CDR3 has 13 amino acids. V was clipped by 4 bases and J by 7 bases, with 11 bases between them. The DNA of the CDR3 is TGTGCCAGCAGCTTCCAGGGTAGGCAGCCCCAGCATTTT. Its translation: CASSFQGRQPQHF.

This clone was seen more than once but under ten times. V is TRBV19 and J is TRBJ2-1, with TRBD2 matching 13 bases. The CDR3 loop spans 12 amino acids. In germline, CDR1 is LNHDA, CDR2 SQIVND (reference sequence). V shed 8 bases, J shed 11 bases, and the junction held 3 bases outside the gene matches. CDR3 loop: CASRTSGGQQFF. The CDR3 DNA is TGTGCCAGTCGGACTAGCGGGGGACAGCAGTTCTTC.

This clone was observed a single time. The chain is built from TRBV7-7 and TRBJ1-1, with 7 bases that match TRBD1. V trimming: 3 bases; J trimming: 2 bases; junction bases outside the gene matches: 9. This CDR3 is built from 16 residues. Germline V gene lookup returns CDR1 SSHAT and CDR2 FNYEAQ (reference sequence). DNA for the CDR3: TGTGCCAGCAGCTTCGTCCCAGGGGGATTAAACACTGAAGCTTTCTTT. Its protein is CASSFVPGGLNTEAFF.

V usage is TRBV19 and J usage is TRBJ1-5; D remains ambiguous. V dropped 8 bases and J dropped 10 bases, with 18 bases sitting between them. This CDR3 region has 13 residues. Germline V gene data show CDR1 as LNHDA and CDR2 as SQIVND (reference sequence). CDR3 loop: CASRSGRAQPQHF. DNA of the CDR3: TGTGCCAGTCGAAGCGGTAGGGCTCAACCCCAGCATTTT. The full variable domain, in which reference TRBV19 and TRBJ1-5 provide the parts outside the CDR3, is DGGITQSPKYLFRKEGQNVTLSCEQNLNHDAMYWYRQDPGQGLRLIYYSQIVNDFQKGDIAEGYSVSREKKESFPLTVTSAQKNPTAFYLCASRSGRAQPQHFGDGTRLSIL.